Below are 6 T cell receptor beta chains sequenced from a single sample in a study of human T cells and chemical hapten exposure. Blood, whole and unfractionated, served as the source for total RNA extraction. TCRdb processed the 5' RACE reads anew with MiXCR; each CDR3 protein has one entry. This table holds 110,000 or so distinct CDR3 sequences, 19% found once. The origin of the receptors is a human donor in good health.

The genes are TRBV5-4 and TRBJ2-1; the D gene is possibly TRBD2 (6 bases). CDR1 is SGHNT and CDR2 is YYREEE in the germline V gene (reference sequence). The ends were cut back, 0 bases at V and 15 bases at J, with 13 bases in the middle. CDR3 length: 12 amino acids. In DNA form, the CDR3 reads TGTGCCAGCAGCTTGGGACTAGGTCGTCTGTTCTTC. The encoded protein is CASSLGLGRLFF.

This clonotype was seen at least ten times. The gene calls are TRBV5-1 and TRBJ2-3; 10 bases map to TRBD2. With V trimmed by 2 bases and J by 2 bases, 17 bases remained unmatched. CDR3 length equals 20 residues. In germline, CDR1 is SGHRS, CDR2 YFSETQ. Here the CDR3 reads CASSFTPLGAGGPDTDTQYF. The CDR3 region has the DNA TGCGCCAGCAGCTTCACCCCCCTTGGAGCGGGAGGGCCGGACACAGATACGCAGTATTTT.

This clonotype has only a few counts. The chain is built from TRBV29-1 and TRBJ1-1; weak D call: TRBD1 (6 bases). Trimming removed 7 bases at V and 3 bases at J, with 18 bases between. CDR1 SQVTM and CDR2 ANQGSEA come from the germline V gene. The length of the CDR3 is 14 residues. CDR3 nucleotide sequence: TGCAGCGCCGGCAACAGGGTTGAGTACACTGAAGCTTTCTTT. Amino acids: CSAGNRVEYTEAFF.

The chain couples TRBV4-2 to TRBJ2-6; D not certain. Trimming took 6 bases from V and 0 from J, leaving 6 bases between them. This CDR3 region has 14 residues. Germline V gene data show CDR1 as LGHNA and CDR2 as YNFKEQ. CDR3: CASRADSGANVLTF. The CDR3 nucleotides are TGTGCCAGCAGGGCTGACTCTGGGGCCAACGTCCTGACTTTC.

This clonotype was recorded at least ten times. J is TRBJ1-1 and V is TRBV6-6; D is unresolved. CDR1 and CDR2 (germline): MNHNY, SVGAGI (reference sequence). This CDR3 is built from 12 residues. Trimming left V 6 bases short and J 3 bases short, with 8 bases between. The DNA for the CDR3 is TGTGCCAGCAGCCTTGGTGACACTGAAGCTTTCTTT. Amino acids: CASSLGDTEAFF.

This clonotype was found a few times. The chain joins TRBV20-1 to TRBJ2-1; 13 bases agree with TRBD2. This CDR3 comprises 20 residues. Germline V CDR1 and CDR2: DFQATT, SNEGSKA (reference sequence). Trimming at V came to 0 bases and at J to 2 bases, leaving 13 bases not matched to a gene. CDR3 region: CSARDPGRLAGGLAYNEQFF. Here the CDR3 DNA reads TGCAGTGCTAGAGATCCGGGGCGACTAGCGGGAGGCCTGGCCTACAATGAGCAGTTCTTC.